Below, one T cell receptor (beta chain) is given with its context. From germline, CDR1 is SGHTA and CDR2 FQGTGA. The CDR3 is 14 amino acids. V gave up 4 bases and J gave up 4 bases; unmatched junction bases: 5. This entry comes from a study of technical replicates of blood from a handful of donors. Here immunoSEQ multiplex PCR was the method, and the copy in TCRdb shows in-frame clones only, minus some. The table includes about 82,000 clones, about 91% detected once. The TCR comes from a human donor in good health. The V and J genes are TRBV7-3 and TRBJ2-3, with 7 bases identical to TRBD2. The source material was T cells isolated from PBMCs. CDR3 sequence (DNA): TGTGCCAGCAGCTGGGGCGGGAGCCCAGATACGCAGTATTTT. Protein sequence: CASSWGGSPDTQYF.